This T cell receptor beta chain was captured in a study of blood T cell repertoires in COVID-19. J lost 6 bases, V lost 2 bases, and 10 bases had no gene match. The CDR3 loop spans 16 amino acids. Germline loops: CDR1 LNHNV, CDR2 YYDKDF (reference sequence). Sequencing used immunoSEQ multiplex PCR; TCRdb keeps in-frame clones, though not all of them. Seen here are about 300,000 clones, nearly 90% observed once, and the top ten hold under 6.5%. The clonotype comes from a woman in her 30s who had recovered from COVID-19. Sequenced material: PBMCs or T cells enriched from blood (not recorded which). The V call is TRBV15, the J call TRBJ1-1; 9 bases line up with TRBD1. The DNA for the CDR3 is TGTGCCACCAGCAGAATCCGGGGACAGGGCGTAGCTGAAGCTTTCTTT. As protein: CATSRIRGQGVAEAFF.